The present TCR beta chain was sequenced within a study of post-analysis software for immune sequencing data. Study details: Included courses were relapsing-remitting and secondary progressive multiple sclerosis; progressive-relapsing multiple sclerosis was also included.

TCR beta cDNA libraries had unique molecular identifiers. Starting from around 1 to 10 million T cells, the study yielded 460,000 or so cDNA molecules. Via MiXCR, TCRdb re-called the PCR reads, giving one row per CDR3 protein. This sample has 700,000 to 900,000 distinct CDR3 sequences, with about half found just once. Study outcomes and limitations: Compared with controls, patients had more of five or six TRBV segments, including TRBV5-6, TRBV5-1 and TRBV20-1. Normalized Chao1 diversity in multiple sclerosis patients fell significantly below that of controls.

This clonotype was counted a few times. Antigen unknown. This CDR3 has 18 residues. Trimming cost V 5 bases and J 2 bases; bases outside gene matches: 11. CDR1 MNHNS and CDR2 SASEGT come from the germline V gene. This TCR was sampled from a girl aged 10-17 years with multiple sclerosis. Sequences were obtained from blood. J is TRBJ2-7 and V is TRBV6-1; 14 positions agree with TRBD2. CDR3 nucleotides: TGTGCCAGCAGTATCTCCGGGACTAGCGGGAGTGGGGCCTACGAGCAGTACTTC. It specifies CASSISGTSGSGAYEQYF.